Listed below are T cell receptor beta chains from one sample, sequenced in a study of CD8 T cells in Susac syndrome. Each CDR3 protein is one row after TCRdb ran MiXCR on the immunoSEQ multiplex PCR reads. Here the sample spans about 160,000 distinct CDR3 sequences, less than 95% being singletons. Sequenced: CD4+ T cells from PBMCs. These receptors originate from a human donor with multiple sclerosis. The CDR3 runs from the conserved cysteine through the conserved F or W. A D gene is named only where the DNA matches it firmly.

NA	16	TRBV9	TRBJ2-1	CASSPVRPRVDNEQFF	TGTGCCAGCAGCCCTGTTAGGCCCCGAGTCGACAATGAGCAGTTCTTC
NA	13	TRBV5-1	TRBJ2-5	CASAVSGQETQYF	TGCGCCAGCGCAGTTTCTGGGCAAGAGACCCAGTACTTC
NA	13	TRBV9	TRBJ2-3	CASSPASPDTQYF	TGTGCCAGCAGCCCCGCGAGCCCAGATACGCAGTATTTT
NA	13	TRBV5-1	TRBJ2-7	CASSLAEEGEQYF	TGCGCCAGCAGCTTGGCCGAGGAGGGCGAGCAGTACTTC
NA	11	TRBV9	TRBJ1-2	CASRRIYGYTF	TGTGCCAGCCGGCGGATCTATGGCTACACCTTC
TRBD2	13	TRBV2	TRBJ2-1	CASTMAGGDEQFF	TGTGCCAGCACGATGGCGGGAGGAGATGAGCAGTTCTTC
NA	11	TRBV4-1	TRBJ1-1	CASSQERKAFF	TGCGCCAGCAGCCAAGAAAGGAAAGCTTTCTTT
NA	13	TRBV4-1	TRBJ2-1	CASSRLGLGEQFF	TGCGCCAGCAGCCGGCTCGGCCTCGGTGAGCAGTTCTTC
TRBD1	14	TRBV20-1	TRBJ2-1	CSAPPGQGKEEQFF	TGCAGTGCTCCCCCGGGACAGGGGAAGGAAGAGCAGTTCTTC
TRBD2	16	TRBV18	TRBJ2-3	CASSPNLAGVSDTQYF	TGTGCCAGCTCACCAAATCTAGCGGGAGTGTCAGATACGCAGTATTTT
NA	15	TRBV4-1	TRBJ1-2	CASSDRTGRGYGYTF	TGCGCCAGCAGCGATCGAACGGGACGAGGCTATGGCTACACCTTC
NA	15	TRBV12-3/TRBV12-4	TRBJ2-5	CASSLVRAPSAAQYF	TGTGCCAGCAGTTTGGTCAGGGCTCCTTCGGCGGCCCAGTACTTC
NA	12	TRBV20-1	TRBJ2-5	CSASRGGETQYF	TGCAGTGCTAGCAGGGGCGGAGAGACCCAGTACTTC
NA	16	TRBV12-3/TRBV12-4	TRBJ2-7	CASQINQRRADYEQYF	TGTGCCAGCCAAATCAACCAGCGACGAGCTGACTACGAGCAGTACTTC
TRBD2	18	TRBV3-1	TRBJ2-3	CASSQVPMSGRSTDTQYF	TGTGCCAGCAGCCAGGTCCCGATGAGCGGGAGATCGACAGATACGCAGTATTTT
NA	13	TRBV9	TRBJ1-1	CASSVDANTEAFF	TGTGCCAGCAGCGTAGACGCGAACACTGAAGCTTTCTTT
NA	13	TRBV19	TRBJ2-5	CASSIGTQETQYF	TGTGCCAGTAGTATCGGGACACAAGAGACCCAGTACTTC
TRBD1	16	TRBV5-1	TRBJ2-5	CASSNRIQGPGETQYF	TGCGCCAGCAGCAATCGTATACAGGGGCCGGGAGAGACCCAGTACTTC
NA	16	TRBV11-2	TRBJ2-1	CASSSAISGYYNEQFF	TGTGCCAGCAGCTCGGCCATTTCGGGTTATTACAATGAGCAGTTCTTC
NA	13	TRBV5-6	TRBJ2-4	CASSLYRGNIQYF	TGTGCCAGCAGCTTGTACAGAGGAAACATTCAGTACTTC
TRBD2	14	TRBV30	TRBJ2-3	CAWRPAGALDTQYF	TGTGCCTGGAGGCCAGCGGGAGCGTTAGATACGCAGTATTTT